This TCR beta chain emerged from a study of blood T cell repertoires in COVID-19. Looking at the study overall: Samples came from the United States, Italy and Spain, spanning acute and convalescent COVID-19. Sample material is recorded as cDNA or gDNA derived from T cells, B-cell-depleted T cells, or PBMCs.

V lost 2 bases, J lost 2 bases, and 5 bases lay in between. CDR1 SGHTA and CDR2 FQGNSA come from the germline V gene. The CDR3 covers 13 residues. Original handling: Amplification of reference gene primers was used by the study to estimate nucleated cell counts. Libraries were prepared by immunoSEQ multiplex PCR; TCRdb keeps only in-frame clonotypes and omits some of them. V, J and clone size are those of that table, while D and trimming were read from the DNA. The data contain about 120,000 clones, about four fifths of them singletons. This clone was found many times. Sequenced material: peripheral blood. This chain uses TRBV7-2 with TRBJ2-3; unclear D gene. The clonotype comes from a human donor in a cohort sampled during active COVID-19. CDR3 region: CASSLTATDTQYF. Written as DNA, the CDR3 is TGTGCCAGCAGCTTAACAGCCACAGATACGCAGTATTTT.